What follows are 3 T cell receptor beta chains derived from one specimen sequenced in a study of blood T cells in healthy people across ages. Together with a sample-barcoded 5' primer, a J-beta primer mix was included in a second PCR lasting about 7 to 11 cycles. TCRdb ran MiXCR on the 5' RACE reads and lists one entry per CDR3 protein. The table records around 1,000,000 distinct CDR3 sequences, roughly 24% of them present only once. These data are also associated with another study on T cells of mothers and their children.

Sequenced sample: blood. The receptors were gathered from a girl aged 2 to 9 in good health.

CDR3 sequence (DNA): TGCAGTGCTATCGCTAGCGGGAGCGCACCCGGGGAGCTGTTTTTT. Protein: CSAIASGSAPGELFF. The rearrangement joins TRBV20-1 to TRBJ2-2, with TRBD2 matching over 10 bases. The V segment lost 4 bases and the J segment 6 bases; nucleotides outside the gene matches: 8. Germline V lookup: CDR1 DFQATT, CDR2 SNEGSKA (reference sequence). The CDR3 has 15 residues.

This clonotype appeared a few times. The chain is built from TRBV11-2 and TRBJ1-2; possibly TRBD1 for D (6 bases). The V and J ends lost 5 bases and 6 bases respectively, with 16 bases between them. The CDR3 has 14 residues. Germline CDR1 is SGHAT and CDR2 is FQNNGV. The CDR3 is CASSATGSFHGYTF. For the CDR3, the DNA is TGTGCCAGCAGCGCAACAGGGAGCTTTCATGGCTACACCTTC.

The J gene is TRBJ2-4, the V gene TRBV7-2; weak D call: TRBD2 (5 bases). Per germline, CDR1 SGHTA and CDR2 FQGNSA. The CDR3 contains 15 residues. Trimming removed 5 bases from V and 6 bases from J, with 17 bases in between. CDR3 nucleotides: TGTGCCAGCAGCCCACCGTTGGCGGGTCTAAACATTCAGTACTTC. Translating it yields CASSPPLAGLNIQYF.